The rows below give T cell receptor beta chains drawn from one sample of a study of beta chain features in type 1 diabetes. Sequencing used immunoSEQ multiplex PCR; TCRdb keeps in-frame clones, though not all of them. The sample has about 450,000 clones, over 10% seen once. Material: naive CD4+ T cells from blood. Receptors originate from a woman aged 18-35 years in good health. Both conserved end residues are part of each CDR3. D genes are given only for firm matches. Not all rows give a size; the values are once, few, many and, for expanded clones, a class.

few,TRBV12-5,TRBJ1-5,-,CASGRTDQPQHF,TGTGCTAGTGGTAGGACAGATCAGCCCCAGCATTTT
few,TRBV7-6,TRBJ2-4,-,CASSLGRGSDIQYF,TGTGCCAGCAGCCTGGGCCGGGGTTCAGACATTCAGTACTTC
-,TRBV28,TRBJ2-3,TRBD2,CASSLRLAGLEDTQYF,TGTGCCAGCAGTTTACGCCTAGCGGGGCTTGAAGATACGCAGTATTTT
-,TRBV5-1,TRBJ2-1,TRBD1,CASSLQGASNEQFF,TGCGCCAGCAGCTTGCAGGGGGCGAGTAATGAGCAGTTCTTC
few,TRBV11-3,TRBJ2-3,-,CASSPDGDTQYF,TGTGCCAGCAGCCCCGATGGGGATACGCAGTATTTT
few,TRBV7-9,TRBJ2-3,-,CASSFSGSTDTQYF,TGTGCCAGCAGCTTCTCGGGTTCCACAGATACGCAGTATTTT
once,TRBV2,TRBJ2-3,TRBD2,CAKGLAGVYGDTQYF,TGCGCTAAAGGACTAGCGGGAGTTTACGGAGATACGCAGTATTTT
-,TRBV6-1,TRBJ2-7,TRBD1,CASSEVLIFQGDISYEQYF,TGTGCCAGCAGTGAAGTTCTCATCTTTCAGGGGGACATCTCCTACGAGCAGTACTTC
-,TRBV27,TRBJ2-4,TRBD2,CASRGRLAGGPDIQYF,TGTGCCAGCAGAGGTCGGCTAGCGGGGGGGCCGGACATTCAGTACTTC
few,TRBV9,TRBJ1-6,-,CASSVGPQGSAPNSPLHF,TGTGCCAGCAGCGTAGGGCCCCAGGGATCCGCTCCCAATTCACCCCTCCACTTT
few,TRBV2,TRBJ2-5,-,CASSVGTEETQYF,TGTGCCAGCAGTGTCGGGACGGAAGAGACCCAGTACTTC
few,TRBV5-5,TRBJ2-1,-,CASSYPHNNEQFF,TGTGCCAGCAGCTACCCTCATAACAATGAGCAGTTCTTC
few,TRBV5-4,TRBJ2-1,TRBD1,CASSFGGTGTNEQFF,TGTGCCAGCAGCTTTGGCGGGACAGGTACCAATGAGCAGTTCTTC
few,TRBV9,TRBJ2-5,-,CASSVVQGTKETQYF,TGTGCCAGCAGCGTAGTGCAGGGGACAAAAGAGACCCAGTACTTC
few,TRBV29-1,TRBJ1-2,-,CSAPGGPNYGYTF,TGCAGCGCCCCCGGAGGACCCAACTATGGCTACACCTTC
-,TRBV13,TRBJ2-3,-,CASNRAASTDTQYF,TGTGCCAGCAATCGAGCGGCCTCCACAGATACGCAGTATTTT
few,TRBV30,TRBJ1-1,-,CAWSRSGEAFF,TGTGCCTGGAGTCGTTCAGGGGAAGCTTTCTTT
few,TRBV25-1,TRBJ2-7,-,CASSTRTVREQYF,TGTGCCAGCAGTACCCGGACAGTACGGGAGCAGTACTTC
few,TRBV4-2,TRBJ2-3,TRBD2,CASSQTTSGGAKGTQYF,TGTGCCAGCAGCCAAACGACTAGCGGGGGGGCCAAGGGTACGCAGTATTTT
-,TRBV14,TRBJ2-7,TRBD2,CASSQIASGRARYEQYF,TGTGCCAGCAGCCAAATAGCTAGCGGGAGGGCCCGCTACGAGCAGTACTTC
few,TRBV10-2,TRBJ2-5,-,CASSDLWETQYF,TGCGCCAGCAGTGACCTATGGGAGACCCAGTACTTC
few,TRBV7-2,TRBJ2-2,TRBD2,CASSITSGRYTGELFF,TGTGCCAGCTCAATAACTAGCGGGAGGTATACCGGGGAGCTGTTTTTT